This T cell receptor beta chain was observed in a study of CD8+ T cells in alopecia areata. About the study: Twice a day, 5 to 10 mg of oral tofacitinib was administered to treated patients.

Extracted RNA was reverse transcribed into cDNA, the sequencing template. TCRdb's table, derived via immunoSEQ multiplex PCR, lists solely in-frame clones and lacks some. The data hold over 85,000 clones, with about 40% observed a single time. V lost 5 bases to trimming and J lost 0 bases, with 12 bases between them. Germline V gene sequence: CDR1 SGHTA, CDR2 FQGNSA. The CDR3 extends over 15 amino acids. The source material was CD4+ T cells sorted from blood. The chain joins TRBV7-2 to TRBJ2-3; D possibly corresponds to TRBD1 (6 bases). The TCR was taken from a human donor with alopecia areata. The CDR3 here is CASSRQVISTDTQYF. The CDR3 DNA reads as TGTGCCAGCAGCCGACAGGTTATTAGCACAGATACGCAGTATTTT.